This T cell receptor (beta chain) stems from a study of PD-1 blockade in classical Hodgkin lymphoma. Findings and caveats of the study: Patients with a complete response exhibited baseline diversity comparable to newly diagnosed patients. Still unresolved is the cause of the repertoire differences, which may be disease activity or prior therapy.

The patients all showed relapse after autologous stem cell transplantation, while their brentuximab vedotin exposure varied. Concerning this clone itself: Its antigen remains unidentified.

The repertoire was sequenced with immunoSEQ multiplex PCR; TCRdb's copy has only in-frame clones and lacks some. This sample carries approximately 99,000 clones, about 89% of them seen once, and the ten largest clones take less than 20%. The specimen was peripheral blood mononuclear cells (PBMCs), collected before the second cycle of nivolumab. This sequence originates from a human donor with classical Hodgkin lymphoma.

The CDR3 nucleotides read TGCGCCAGCAGCGACGGACAGGGGACGGAAAAACTGTTTTTT. It yields the protein CASSDGQGTEKLFF. This chain joins TRBV5-1 and TRBJ1-4; 9 nucleotides align to TRBD1. The germline V gene has CDR1 SGHRS and CDR2 YFSETQ. Trimming at V came to 4 bases and at J to 8 bases, leaving 6 bases not matched to a gene. This CDR3 region has 14 residues.